This TCR beta chain was identified during a study of beta chain features in type 1 diabetes. Study conclusions and caveats: In the patient group, naive, central memory and Treg TCRB repertoires seemed more alike than in the healthy donor group.

CDR3 size: 15 residues. Germline assignment: CDR1 SGHRS and CDR2 YFSETQ. Trimming at V came to 3 bases and at J to 4 bases, leaving 5 bases not matched to a gene. This clone was counted only a few times. Its specificity is not known. All of the isolated RNA was reverse transcribed, so expressed TCRB transcripts were sequenced. Here immunoSEQ multiplex PCR was the method, and the copy in TCRdb shows in-frame clones only, minus some. The sample carries some 400,000 clones, less than 15% recorded once. The J gene is TRBJ2-2, the V gene TRBV5-1; the match to TRBD2 covers 8 bases. This receptor was identified in a woman under 30 in good health. The sequenced material came from naive CD4+ T cells from blood. For the CDR3, the DNA is TGCGCCAGCAGCTCGACTAGCGTGCTCACCGGGGAGCTGTTTTTT. It encodes CASSSTSVLTGELFF.